The clone carrying this TCR beta chain was counted a few times. The target antigen is unknown. The CDR3 covers 16 residues. In germline, CDR1 is SGHTA, CDR2 FQGNSA. The ends lost 5 bases at V and 1 base at J; junction bases unmatched: 9. These data belong to a study of cytomegalovirus exposure and HLA in healthy donors. Points from the study as a whole: The authors later linked a missense DCLRE1C variant to TCR beta V- and J-gene trimming.

Primers for the PCR totalled 60 Vbeta and 13 Jbeta. Assay used: immunoSEQ multiplex PCR; TCRdb lists only in-frame clones, some missing. The data hold approximately 110,000 clones, with roughly 76% observed a single time. This sequence originates from a woman aged 55-75 years in good health and CMV-seropositive. This chain links TRBV7-2 with TRBJ2-7; 9 nucleotides match TRBD2. Sequencing was performed on PBMCs. The CDR3 loop is CASSRSSGGQSYEQYF. The CDR3 nucleotides read TGTGCCAGCAGCCGGTCCAGCGGGGGGCAATCCTACGAGCAGTACTTC. Together with reference TRBV7-2 and TRBJ2-7, the CDR3 gives the full variable domain: GAGVSQSPSNKVTEKGKDVELRCDPISGHTALYWYRQSLGQGLEFLIYFQGNSAPDKSGLPSDRFSAERTGGSVSTLTIQRTQQEDSAVYLCASSRSSGGQSYEQYFGPGTRLTVT.